One sample yielded the 6 T cell receptor beta chains listed below, sequenced in a study of PD-1 blockade in classical Hodgkin lymphoma. Relapse was seen in all patients after autologous stem cell transplantation, and brentuximab vedotin exposure was variable. The repertoire was sequenced with immunoSEQ multiplex PCR; TCRdb's copy has only in-frame clones and lacks some. Here the sample spans 35,000 to 55,000 clones, about 65% being singletons. Sequenced here: peripheral blood mononuclear cells (PBMCs), sampled before the second cycle of nivolumab. Source of these receptors: a human donor with classical Hodgkin lymphoma.

The CDR3 protein is CASSPLDRGQNTGELFF. CDR3 nucleotides: TGTGCCAGCTCACCACTGGACAGGGGGCAAAACACCGGGGAGCTGTTTTTT. This chain joins TRBV18 and TRBJ2-2; 11 bases align to TRBD1. Germline CDR1 reads KGHSH; CDR2 reads LQKENI. Losses at the gene ends were 1 base for V and 2 bases for J; bases not matched to a gene: 3. The CDR3 runs 17 residues.

V usage is TRBV10-3 and J usage is TRBJ1-5; D ambiguous. V was cut by 6 bases and J by 1 base, with 4 bases left in between. This CDR3 region has 12 residues. Germline V gene sequence: CDR1 ENHRY, CDR2 SYGVKD. As DNA, the CDR3 is TGTGCCATCAGGGGAAGCAATCAGCCCCAGCATTTT. Encoded protein: CAIRGSNQPQHF.

The rearrangement joins TRBV6-5 to TRBJ2-7; 7 bases agree with TRBD1. The CDR3 covers 14 residues. Germline-derived CDR1 and CDR2 are MNHEY and SVGAGI. V was clipped by 4 bases and J by 3 bases; unmatched bases: 6. CDR3 nucleotides: TGTGCCAGCAGTTCAAGGACAGGATACTACGAGCAGTACTTC. Protein sequence: CASSSRTGYYEQYF.

The rearrangement uses TRBV9 and TRBJ1-2; 8 bases fit TRBD1. CDR1 SGDLS and CDR2 YYNGEE come from the germline V gene. This CDR3 has 16 residues. The V gene end was trimmed by 0 bases and the J gene end by 3 bases; junction bases not matched to a gene: 7. This chain's CDR3 is CASSVGSRGPDYGYTF. In DNA, the CDR3 is TGTGCCAGCAGCGTAGGTAGCAGGGGGCCGGACTATGGCTACACCTTC.

The chain carries TRBV7-2 and TRBJ2-7, with D perhaps assigned TRBD1 or TRBD2 (5 bases each). This CDR3 has 16 amino acids. Trimming took 1 base from V and 1 from J, leaving 14 bases between them. Germline assignment: CDR1 SGHTA and CDR2 FQGNSA. The CDR3 here is CASSLEWDVKSYEQYF. The DNA for the CDR3 is TGTGCCAGCAGCTTAGAATGGGACGTCAAGTCCTACGAGCAGTACTTC.

This clone was counted between two and nine times. The rearrangement links TRBV28 to TRBJ2-2, with TRBD1 matching over 9 bases. Trimming removed 4 bases from V and 5 bases from J; junction bases left unmatched: 5. Germline loops: CDR1 MDHEN, CDR2 SYDVKM. This CDR3 region has 15 residues. The CDR3 protein is CASSSGDRVTGELFF. CDR3 in DNA: TGTGCCAGCAGTTCTGGGGACAGGGTAACCGGGGAGCTGTTTTTT. The whole variable domain, remainder taken from reference TRBV28 and TRBJ2-2, is DVKVTQSSRYLVKRTGEKVFLECVQDMDHENMFWYRQDPGLGLRLIYFSYDVKMKEKGDIPEGYSVSREKKERFSLILESASTNQTSMYLCASSSGDRVTGELFFGEGSRLTVL.